What follows are 11 T cell receptor beta chains derived from one specimen sequenced in a study of early stage breast cancer tumors. Measured with immunoSEQ multiplex PCR; TCRdb has only the in-frame clones, and not every one. The sample holds about 63,000 clones, 65% to 80% seen once. The source material was blood. The origin of the receptors is a young adult with breast cancer.

This chain connects TRBV30 to TRBJ2-3, with D possibly matching TRBD2 (6 bases). CDR3 length: 15 amino acids. Germline V gives CDR1 GTSNPN, CDR2 SVGIG (reference sequence). Trimming stripped 2 bases from V and 1 base from J, with 13 bases between. CDR3 DNA sequence: TGTGCCTGGAGTCCTAGCGACCTGCGCACAGATACGCAGTATTTT. The encoded protein is CAWSPSDLRTDTQYF.

The J gene is TRBJ1-5, the V gene TRBV4-1, with TRBD1 matching 8 bases. V dropped 4 bases and J dropped 7; count of bases not matched to a gene: 6. In germline, CDR1 is MGHRA, CDR2 YSYEKL. This CDR3 is 14 amino acids long. CDR3 bases: TGCGCCAGCAGCCCTATAAACAGGGGGCAGCCCCAGCATTTT. It specifies CASSPINRGQPQHF.

This clone appeared a single time. V usage is TRBV14 and J usage is TRBJ2-3; D is unresolved. V lost 1 base to trimming and J lost 3 bases, with 2 bases between them. Germline V gene lookup returns CDR1 SGHDN and CDR2 FVKESK. This CDR3 is built from 12 residues. In nucleotides, the CDR3 is TGTGCCAGCAGCCAAGTTACAGATACGCAGTATTTT. It translates to CASSQVTDTQYF.

The V gene is TRBV5-1, the J gene TRBJ1-6, with D possibly being TRBD1 (5 bases). V was clipped by 4 bases and J by 6 bases, with 17 bases between them. Germline values: CDR1 SGHRS, CDR2 YFSETQ. CDR3 length equals 16 residues. CDR3 in DNA: TGCGCCAGCAGCCCGGATGGGGGATGGGGTAATTCACCCCTCCACTTT. Translation: CASSPDGGWGNSPLHF.

This clone was seen only once. The chain couples TRBV7-9 to TRBJ2-1; 8 positions match TRBD1. V dropped 5 bases and J dropped 1; count of bases not matched to a gene: 4. Per germline, CDR1 SEHNR and CDR2 FQNEAQ (reference sequence). CDR3 length: 15 amino acids. The CDR3: CASSRGTGSYNEQFF. The DNA for the CDR3 is TGTGCCAGCAGCCGGGGGACAGGTTCCTACAATGAGCAGTTCTTC.

This clone turned up a few times. The chain is built from TRBV9 and TRBJ1-2; D call uncertain. The CDR3 is 14 amino acids. Trimming pared 0 bases from V and 2 bases from J, leaving 8 bases between. Germline CDR1 is SGDLS and CDR2 is YYNGEE. The CDR3 region is CASSVGGANYGYTF. CDR3 nucleotides: TGTGCCAGCAGCGTAGGAGGAGCGAACTATGGCTACACCTTC.

This sequence joins TRBV7-8 and TRBJ1-5; 8 nucleotides line up with TRBD1. Germline V gives CDR1 SGHVS, CDR2 FQNEAQ. This CDR3 is 17 amino acids long. The V segment lost 3 bases and the J segment 6 bases; nucleotides outside the gene matches: 13. CDR3 DNA sequence: TGTGCCAGCAGCTTCTCTTCGGACAGGGTCTATAGTCAGCCCCAGCATTTT. This encodes CASSFSSDRVYSQPQHF.

This clone was observed a single time. This rearrangement joins TRBV7-9 to TRBJ1-1, with D possibly being TRBD1 (5 bases). CDR1 and CDR2 (germline): SEHNR, FQNEAQ (reference sequence). The ends were cut back, 5 bases at V and 0 bases at J, with 16 bases in the middle. CDR3 length: 16 residues. As DNA, the CDR3 is TGTGCCAGCAGCCCCGGGGGGGGGAATGTGAACACTGAAGCTTTCTTT. This translates into CASSPGGGNVNTEAFF.

The chain has TRBV5-4 and TRBJ2-3; D gene ambiguous. V dropped 0 bases and J dropped 3 bases, with 5 bases sitting between them. There are 13 residues in the CDR3. In germline, CDR1 is SGHNT, CDR2 YYREEE (reference sequence). For the CDR3, the DNA is TGTGCCAGCAGCTTGGGTTGGACAGATACGCAGTATTTT. It encodes CASSLGWTDTQYF.

The gene calls are TRBV2 and TRBJ2-7; TRBD2 might be the D (6 bases). The CDR3 totals 14 residues. The germline V gene encodes CDR1 SNHLY and CDR2 FYNNEI. Trimming removed 5 bases at V and 6 bases at J, with 17 bases between. The chain's CDR3 is CASSRLVASGEQYF. The CDR3 nucleotides read TGTGCCAGCAGTCGACTAGTCGCTTCGGGCGAGCAGTACTTC.

This chain joins TRBV11-2 and TRBJ2-7; D not certain. Trimming took 2 bases from V and 5 from J, leaving 13 bases between them. Germline-derived CDR1 and CDR2 are SGHAT and FQNNGV. CDR3 length: 14 amino acids. For the CDR3, the DNA is TGTGCCAGCAGCTTATTAGTCCGGGTACACGAGCAGTACTTC. Residues: CASSLLVRVHEQYF. Together with reference TRBV11-2 and TRBJ2-7, the CDR3 gives the full variable domain: EAGVAQSPRYKIIEKRQSVAFWCNPISGHATLYWYQQILGQGPKLLIQFQNNGVVDDSQLPKDRFSAERLKGVDSTLKIQPAKLEDSAVYLCASSLLVRVHEQYFGPGTRLTVT.